Presented here are 25 T cell receptor beta chains from one specimen sequenced in a study of blood T cell repertoires in COVID-19. Measured with immunoSEQ multiplex PCR; TCRdb has only the in-frame clones, and not every one. This sample has around 480,000 clones, with approximately 88% found just once. The specimen sequenced was peripheral blood. These receptor sequences come from a woman between 45 and 60 years old with COVID-19, enrolled during active disease.

The chain recombines TRBV11-2 with TRBJ2-7; TRBD1 is a possible D gene (6 bases). This CDR3 comprises 15 residues. Trimming took 5 bases from V and 4 from J, leaving 18 bases between them. Germline lookup yields CDR1 SGHAT and CDR2 FQNNGV. CDR3 amino acids: CASSLTGKSRYEQYF. In DNA, the CDR3 is TGTGCCAGCAGCCTTACAGGGAAATCACGTTACGAGCAGTACTTC.

This chain links TRBV7-9 with TRBJ2-1, with D unresolved. Germline V gene lookup returns CDR1 SEHNR and CDR2 FQNEAQ (reference sequence). There are 10 residues in the CDR3. V dropped 6 bases and J dropped 7 bases, with 4 bases sitting between them. The DNA of the CDR3 is TGTGCCAGCAGTTCGAATGAGCAGTTCTTC. Protein sequence: CASSSNEQFF.

The V and J genes are TRBV19 and TRBJ2-1; possible D gene TRBD1, 6 bases. Germline V gene data show CDR1 as LNHDA and CDR2 as SQIVND (reference sequence). Trimming removed 6 bases from V and 6 bases from J, with 12 bases in between. This CDR3 comprises 13 residues. CDR3 sequence reads: CASSSQDSNEQFF. As DNA, the CDR3 is TGTGCCAGTAGCTCTCAGGACAGCAATGAGCAGTTCTTC.

This chain joins TRBV19 and TRBJ2-7; 7 bases are shared with TRBD1. Germline CDR1 and CDR2: LNHDA and SQIVND (reference sequence). There are 14 residues in the CDR3. The V and J ends lost 4 bases and 3 bases, in that order; junction bases with no gene match: 6. DNA of the CDR3: TGTGCCAGTAGTAGACGACAGGGAAACTACGAGCAGTACTTC. This sequence encodes CASSRRQGNYEQYF.

The chain uses TRBV5-1 and TRBJ1-1, with a tentative D call TRBD1 (5 bases). Trimming left V 0 bases short and J 5 bases short, with 11 bases between. This CDR3 is 14 amino acids long. The V gene's germline CDR1 is SGHRS and CDR2 YFSETQ. The CDR3 DNA reads as TGCGCCAGCAGCTTGGCCATGGGGGGGACTGAAGCTTTCTTT. Its translation is CASSLAMGGTEAFF.

The chain uses TRBV5-1 and TRBJ2-7, with 8 bases matching TRBD2. The junction had 5 bases not matched to a gene; V was cut back by 4 bases and J by 5 bases. The germline CDR1 and CDR2 sequences are SGHRS and YFSETQ. The CDR3 totals 13 residues. This chain's CDR3 is CASSTPGGDEQYF. The CDR3 bases are TGCGCCAGCAGCACCCCGGGGGGGGACGAGCAGTACTTC.

The gene calls are TRBV7-9 and TRBJ2-2; weak D call: TRBD2 (7 bases). V shed 5 bases and J shed 2 bases, with 18 bases lying between them. The CDR3 contains 17 residues. The germline V gene encodes CDR1 SEHNR and CDR2 FQNEAQ (reference sequence). The CDR3 loop reads CASSQKAGAANTGELFF. Written as DNA, the CDR3 is TGTGCCAGCAGCCAGAAGGCGGGGGCTGCTAACACCGGGGAGCTGTTTTTT. Filled out from reference TRBV7-9 and TRBJ2-2, the complete variable domain reads DTGVSQNPRHKITKRGQNVTFRCDPISEHNRLYWYRQTLGQGPEFLTYFQNEAQLEKSRLLSDRFSAERPKGSFSTLEIQRTEQGDSAMYLCASSQKAGAANTGELFFGEGSRLTVL.

CDR3 sequence reads: CASSPPGRGEQYF. For the CDR3, the DNA is TGTGCCAGCTCCCCTCCGGGGAGAGGAGAGCAGTACTTC. The chain uses TRBV7-2 and TRBJ2-7; the D gene is possibly TRBD2 (5 bases). Deletions cut 8 bases from V and 7 bases from J, with 18 bases between. This CDR3 is 13 amino acids long. CDR1 is SGHTA and CDR2 is FQGNSA in the germline V gene.

This chain uses TRBV6-5 with TRBJ1-2; D is possibly TRBD1 (6 bases). V lost 6 bases to trimming and J lost 4 bases, with 15 bases between them. Germline-derived CDR1 and CDR2 are MNHEY and SVGAGI. This CDR3 is built from 14 residues. Here the CDR3 reads CASSPFGQPYGYTF. The CDR3 region has the DNA TGTGCCAGCAGCCCCTTCGGACAGCCCTATGGCTACACCTTC.

The rearrangement uses TRBV18 and TRBJ1-5; no definite D call. The germline V and J ends were trimmed by 3 bases and 3 bases, with 9 bases remaining between them. There are 14 residues in the CDR3. Per germline, CDR1 KGHSH and CDR2 LQKENI. The CDR3 loop reads CASSPSQDNQPQHF. As DNA, the CDR3 is TGTGCCAGCTCACCCTCCCAGGACAATCAGCCCCAGCATTTT.

The V and J genes are TRBV3-1 (or the pseudogene TRBV3-2) and TRBJ1-4, with 9 bases fitting TRBD1. The germline V gene has CDR1 LGHDT and CDR2 YNNKEL (reference sequence). The CDR3 runs 14 residues. The V gene end was trimmed by 4 bases and the J gene end by 7 bases; junction bases not matched to a gene: 4. The CDR3 DNA sequence: TGTGCCAGCAGCCTGCGACAGGGGGTTGAAAAACTGTTTTTT. Translation: CASSLRQGVEKLFF.

The rearrangement uses TRBV19 and TRBJ2-7; 8 bases match TRBD1. Germline V lookup: CDR1 LNHDA, CDR2 SQIVND (reference sequence). The CDR3 has 13 amino acids. Trimming removed 6 bases from V and 3 bases from J; junction bases left unmatched: 4. The CDR3 loop is CASRKDRDYEQYF. CDR3 bases: TGTGCCAGTAGAAAGGACAGGGACTACGAGCAGTACTTC.

The chain joins TRBV7-8 to TRBJ1-1; TRBD1 might be the D (5 bases). Germline CDR1 is SGHVS and CDR2 is FQNEAQ. This CDR3 region has 14 residues. V shed 6 bases and J shed 8 bases, with 19 bases lying between them. CDR3 sequence reads: CASRVGQGVGEAFF. The CDR3 DNA sequence: TGTGCCAGCAGGGTAGGACAAGGCGTAGGAGAAGCTTTCTTT.

V usage is TRBV24-1 and J usage is TRBJ1-1; 8 nucleotides agree with TRBD1. The CDR3 runs 13 residues. Germline CDR1 is KGHDR and CDR2 is SFDVKD. The junction had 3 bases not matched to a gene; V was cut back by 7 bases and J by 3 bases. CDR3 DNA sequence: TGTGCCACCAGCGCGACAGGGGACACTGAAGCTTTCTTT. Translation: CATSATGDTEAFF.

The chain couples TRBV19 to TRBJ1-3, with a tentative D call TRBD1 (5 bases). Trimming took off 5 bases at V and 9 bases at J, with 20 bases between the two ends. Germline V gene sequence: CDR1 LNHDA, CDR2 SQIVND (reference sequence). This CDR3 is 15 amino acids long. The CDR3: CASSFKDNPGSTIYF. Written as DNA, the CDR3 is TGTGCCAGTAGTTTCAAGGACAATCCTGGTTCCACCATATATTTT.

The V call is TRBV11-2, the J call TRBJ1-4; weak D call: TRBD1 (6 bases). Germline V gives CDR1 SGHAT, CDR2 FQNNGV. V was shortened by 7 bases and J by 0 bases, with 21 bases between the two germline ends. This CDR3 is 18 amino acids long. CDR3 in DNA: TGTGCCAGCACCAGGGGACTGGGAGGGTCTGCAACTAATGAAAAACTGTTTTTT. The encoded protein is CASTRGLGGSATNEKLFF.

This sequence joins TRBV30 and TRBJ2-1; D uncertain. Germline V gives CDR1 GTSNPN, CDR2 SVGIG (reference sequence). V lost 4 bases to trimming and J lost 4 bases, with 5 bases between them. This CDR3 comprises 11 residues. This CDR3 reads CAWTHYNEQFF. Written as DNA, the CDR3 is TGTGCCTGGACCCATTACAATGAGCAGTTCTTC. Filled out from reference TRBV30 and TRBJ2-1, the complete variable domain reads SQTIHQWPATLVQPVGSPLSLECTVEGTSNPNLYWYRQAAGRGLQLLFYSVGIGQISSEVPQNLSASRPQDRQFILSSKKLLLSDSGFYLCAWTHYNEQFFGPGTRLTVL.

The V and J genes are TRBV19 and TRBJ1-5, with D perhaps TRBD1 (5 bases). With 3 bases removed from V and 7 bases from J, the gap between germline ends came to 10 bases. The CDR3 sequence is 13 residues long. In germline, CDR1 is LNHDA, CDR2 SQIVND (reference sequence). CDR3 amino acids: CASSMGTSQPQHF. In nucleotides, the CDR3 is TGTGCCAGTAGTATGGGGACTTCCCAGCCCCAGCATTTT.

The chain carries TRBV5-1 and TRBJ2-3; no clear D. The CDR3 covers 14 residues. Germline V gives CDR1 SGHRS, CDR2 YFSETQ. Trimming took off 4 bases at V and 3 bases at J, with 12 bases between the two ends. CDR3 sequence: CASSRWFGTDTQYF. The CDR3 DNA is TGCGCCAGCAGCCGTTGGTTCGGGACAGATACGCAGTATTTT.

The chain carries TRBV11-2 and TRBJ1-1, with D uncertain. The CDR3 contains 13 residues. Germline lookup yields CDR1 SGHAT and CDR2 FQNNGV. Trimming pared 4 bases from V and 4 bases from J, leaving 10 bases between. The CDR3 nucleotides are TGTGCCAGCAGCTCCCTCGGCGGCACTGAAGCTTTCTTT. Translating gives CASSSLGGTEAFF.

The chain joins TRBV27 to TRBJ2-1, with 7 bases matching TRBD2. V was pared by 9 bases and J by 10 bases, with 15 bases of the junction left unmatched. CDR3 length: 14 amino acids. Looked up from germline, CDR1 is MNHEY and CDR2 is SMNVEV (reference sequence). This CDR3 reads CASGLAGVVLEQFF. The CDR3 coding sequence is TGTGCCAGTGGTTTAGCGGGCGTAGTATTAGAGCAGTTCTTC.

As to this clone: The junction and the germline gene differ at one end; a read error may be behind it. The V call is TRBV6-2 or TRBV6-3, the J call TRBJ1-5, with a tentative D call TRBD1 (5 bases). Germline V gives CDR1 MNHEY, CDR2 SVGEGT. The CDR3 loop spans 13 amino acids. The CDR3 DNA follows: TGTGCCAGCAGTCCGACCTTACCGGGACTGAGAAATTTT. Translating it yields CASSPTLPGLRNF.

As for this clone: Other DNA sequences from this sample encode an identical CDR3 as well. This chain connects TRBV5-4 to TRBJ1-2, with D uncertain. There are 13 residues in the CDR3. The V and J ends lost 0 bases and 8 bases respectively, with 11 bases between them. The germline V gene has CDR1 SGHNT and CDR2 YYREEE (reference sequence). This CDR3 is CASSLGGGEGYTF. The CDR3 DNA sequence: TGTGCCAGCAGCTTGGGTGGCGGGGAAGGCTACACCTTC.

The chain couples TRBV30 to TRBJ2-7; 10 bases agree with TRBD2. CDR1 is GTSNPN, CDR2 SVGIG, per germline (reference sequence). The CDR3 spans 14 residues. The V and J ends lost 5 bases and 9 bases, in that order; junction bases with no gene match: 13. The DNA for the CDR3 is TGTGCCTGGGGGAAAGGACTAGCGGAGACCGGGCAGTACTTC. Translating gives CAWGKGLAETGQYF.

The chain uses TRBV19 and TRBJ1-2; D is possibly TRBD1 (5 bases). V was trimmed by 5 bases and J by 4 bases, leaving 11 bases between them. CDR1 and CDR2 from the germline V gene are LNHDA and SQIVND (reference sequence). The CDR3 sequence is 13 residues long. The CDR3 reads CASSPRTIYGYTF. The DNA of the CDR3 is TGTGCCAGTAGTCCTCGGACAATCTATGGCTACACCTTC.